This T cell receptor (beta chain) is drawn from a study of T cell repertoires in cytomegalovirus infection. Study as a whole: Well-studied HLA-B-restricted epitopes and recently identified HLA-C-restricted epitopes of CMV were both used in the study. Shared public TCR beta signatures pointed to both CMV infection and a matching HLA type. Findings of the study overall: Across the ex vivo response, the dominant clonotypes were HLA-C-restricted CMV-specific TCR beta clonotypes. Adding up the frequency of public TCR beta families identified people who carried CMV plus the relevant HLA.

TCRdb ran MiXCR on the reads and lists one entry per CDR3 protein. The sample includes under 500,000 distinct CDR3 sequences, more than 40% of them seen just once. With regard to this clonotype: Its antigen remains unidentified.

This CDR3 has 13 amino acids. Germline values: CDR1 LGHNA, CDR2 YSLEER. The V gene lost 1 base and the J gene lost 8 bases, with 8 bases spanning the gap. This specimen consisted of cultured PBMCs, obtained from culture after CMV antigen stimulation. The clonotype was recovered from a human donor in good health (CMV status not recorded). Some clones in this sample may be carry-over from other donors' samples. This chain connects TRBV4-3 to TRBJ1-4; D remains ambiguous. In nucleotides, the CDR3 is TGCGCCAGCAGCCAAGTCGTAGGGGAAAAACTGTTTTTT. Its translation: CASSQVVGEKLFF.